This TCR beta chain was sequenced during a study of long-term antiretroviral therapy in people with HIV. The study, taken as a whole, reports: Repertoires with HIV possessed tighter CDR3 length spans than those of controls. With ART, diversity went up but was still lower than in transplant donor controls. Clonal expansions arising prior to ART prevailed in the repertoire at every time point.

This clone was seen once. Its antigen is currently unknown. The same CDR3 can be traced to other DNA sequences in this sample. The run of the v3.0 immunoSEQ assay was at survey level. The protocol was immunoSEQ multiplex PCR, while the TCRdb copy is restricted to in-frame clones and leaves out a portion. The sample includes roughly 28,000 clones, about 90% of them seen just once. CDR1 is LNHNV and CDR2 is YYDKDF in the germline V gene (reference sequence). The CDR3 has 14 amino acids. V was trimmed by 2 bases and J by 5 bases, leaving 10 bases between them. The receptor comes from a woman aged 18-29 years with HIV. J is TRBJ2-1 and V is TRBV15; D may match TRBD1 or TRBD2 (5 bases each). Sequenced material: unsorted PBMCs, taken 1.8 years after starting antiretroviral therapy. The CDR3 is CATSRPGPNNEQFF. CDR3 bases: TGTGCCACCAGCAGACCGGGACCTAACAATGAGCAGTTCTTC.